Below are 2 T cell receptor beta chains sequenced from a single sample in a study of pediatric ulcerative colitis (dated by TCRdb to the late 2010s). Preparation of the library involved the immunoSEQ multiplex PCR assay. Not all clones reach the TCRdb copy of this immuneACCESS table, which keeps in-frame sequences only. Checked studies attribute under half of the gap to unresolved V genes and leave the rest unexplained. The table for this sample lists some 14,000 clones; just under 90% of them were counted only once. In total, the top ten clones hold 0.85% to 1% of the sample. What was sequenced was blood. These receptors were collected from a boy aged 5 to 17 with moderate ulcerative colitis.

The chain joins TRBV6-5 to TRBJ2-7; D unresolved. The CDR3 covers 14 residues. V lost 5 bases, J lost 3 bases, and 14 bases lay in between. Germline CDR1 and CDR2: MNHEY and SVGAGI. This chain's CDR3 is CASSTTARFYEQYF. CDR3 coding DNA: TGTGCCAGCAGTACCACCGCCAGATTCTACGAGCAGTACTTC.

This clone was detected only once. V usage is TRBV9 and J usage is TRBJ2-3; no clear D. The germline gives CDR1 SGDLS, CDR2 YYNGEE. The CDR3 is 12 amino acids. V was clipped by 5 bases and J by 1 base, with 5 bases between them. In DNA form, the CDR3 reads TGTGCCAGCAGTACCCGCACAGATACGCAGTATTTT. Protein product: CASSTRTDTQYF.